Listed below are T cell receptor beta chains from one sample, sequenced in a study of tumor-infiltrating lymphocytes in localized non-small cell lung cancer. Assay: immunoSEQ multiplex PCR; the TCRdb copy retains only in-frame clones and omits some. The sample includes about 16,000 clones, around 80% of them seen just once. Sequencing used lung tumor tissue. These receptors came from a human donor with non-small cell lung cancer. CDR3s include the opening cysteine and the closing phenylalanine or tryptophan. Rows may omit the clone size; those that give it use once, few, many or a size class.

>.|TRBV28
CASSLYAGTGNTIYF
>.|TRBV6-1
CASRRDSNNEQFF
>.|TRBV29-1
CSVYTSGRYEQYF
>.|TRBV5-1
CASSSNWGRTEAFF
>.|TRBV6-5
CASRGDAARDYGYTF
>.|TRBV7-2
CASSLASTQTQYF
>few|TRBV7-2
CASSLVAGGNNEQFF
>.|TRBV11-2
CASSLARAGELFF
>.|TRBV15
CATSRGGGDGTEAFF
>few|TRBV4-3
CASSQAPGRETDTQYF
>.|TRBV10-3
CAISEMAGSYEQYF
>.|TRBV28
CASSLGTGGGTDTQYF
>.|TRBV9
CASSTSSRGGGNTIYF
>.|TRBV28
CASSLHVRSGNTIYF
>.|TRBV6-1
CASSGSSGSYEQYF
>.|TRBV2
CASTDTSGRTNEQFF
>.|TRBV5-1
CASRSLTANTEAFF
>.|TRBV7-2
CASSSEQGDEKLFF
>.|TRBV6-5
CASTRRTGANVLTF
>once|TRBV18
CASSPGRENEQFF
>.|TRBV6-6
CASTLGSTVLNEKLFF
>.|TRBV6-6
CASDQTGVTEQFF
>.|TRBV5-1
CASSLNREGTDTQYF
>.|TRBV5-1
CASSLESGGSGNIQYF
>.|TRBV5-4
CASSLGLGVDEQFF
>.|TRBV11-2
CASSLAGGSTDTQYF
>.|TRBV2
CASRLGESPQHF
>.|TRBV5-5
CASSLDDGTNYGYTF
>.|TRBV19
CASSGTVLTEQYF
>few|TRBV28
CASSFTGSGWETQYF
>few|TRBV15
CATSRASRGSSFQETQYF